This entry lists 27 T cell receptor beta chains sequenced from one sample in a study of shared clonotypes between healthy human individuals. The table came from immunoSEQ multiplex PCR; TCRdb's copy has only in-frame clones and leaves some out. Counted here are under 2.5 million clones, under 95% occurring once; the ten biggest clones make up 0.37%. Sequenced material: naive CD4+ T cells from PBMCs. Subset noted: CD45RA+ positively selected. The receptors were gathered from a man younger than 35 in good health. Some clones in this sample may be carry-over from other donors' samples.

V is TRBV6-6 and J is TRBJ2-7; perhaps TRBD1 as D (6 bases). V shed 5 bases and J shed 3 bases, with 14 bases lying between them. The CDR3 spans 14 residues. Germline CDR1 reads MNHNY; CDR2 reads SVGAGI (reference sequence). CDR3 bases: TGTGCCAGCAGTCAGCGAGGACAGAGCTACGAGCAGTACTTC. Translation gives CASSQRGQSYEQYF.

This chain connects TRBV7-3 to TRBJ2-5; a weak D match, TRBD2 (5 bases). The CDR3 is 15 amino acids. Germline CDR1 SGHTA, CDR2 FQGTGA. V was pared by 1 base and J by 6 bases, with 15 bases between. CDR3 in DNA: TGTGCCAGCAGCTTAATATCGGGGTCCGGACAGACCCAGTACTTC. It translates to CASSLISGSGQTQYF.

The chain is built from TRBV19 and TRBJ2-7; D possibly uses TRBD1 or TRBD2 (5 bases each). The CDR3 contains 14 residues. With 1 base removed from V and 4 bases from J, the gap between germline ends came to 11 bases. CDR1 and CDR2 from the germline V gene are LNHDA and SQIVND (reference sequence). The CDR3 sequence is CASSIASRQYEQYF. The CDR3 DNA is TGTGCCAGTAGTATAGCTAGCAGACAGTACGAGCAGTACTTC.

Points on this clone: Other DNA sequences in the same sample also yield this CDR3. The rearrangement uses TRBV7-9 and TRBJ1-5; D gene ambiguous. Germline CDR1 SEHNR, CDR2 FQNEAQ (reference sequence). The ends were cut back, 1 base at V and 1 base at J, with 5 bases in the middle. This CDR3 has 14 amino acids. CDR3 coding DNA: TGTGCCAGCAGCTTAGGACTCAGCAATCAGCCCCAGCATTTT. Amino acid sequence: CASSLGLSNQPQHF.

The table lists this clone with a count of one. The chain is built from TRBV25-1 and TRBJ2-5; 10 bases agree with TRBD2. This CDR3 has 14 residues. With V trimmed by 3 bases and J by 5 bases, 3 bases remained unmatched. CDR1 and CDR2 from the germline V gene are MGHDK and SYGVNS. CDR3 DNA: TGTGCCAGCAGTGATCATAGCGGGAGGGAGACCCAGTACTTC. Amino acid sequence: CASSDHSGRETQYF.

J is TRBJ2-3 and V is TRBV7-2; possibly TRBD1 for D (5 bases). V dropped 2 bases and J dropped 0 bases, with 12 bases sitting between them. The CDR3 runs 16 residues. Germline CDR1 reads SGHTA; CDR2 reads FQGNSA. The CDR3 coding sequence is TGTGCCAGCAGCTTATTTGGGGCACGTAGCACAGATACGCAGTATTTT. It encodes CASSLFGARSTDTQYF.

The rearrangement uses TRBV9 and TRBJ2-7; 12 nucleotides align to TRBD2. With V trimmed by 0 bases and J by 4 bases, 5 bases remained unmatched. Germline values: CDR1 SGDLS, CDR2 YYNGEE. The CDR3 consists of 16 residues. The CDR3 loop is CASSVAGLAGPYEQYF. As DNA, the CDR3 is TGTGCCAGCAGCGTAGCTGGACTAGCGGGACCTTACGAGCAGTACTTC.

The chain combines TRBV15 with TRBJ2-7; D perhaps matches TRBD2 (6 bases). With 0 bases removed from V and 5 bases from J, the gap between germline ends came to 11 bases. The CDR3 runs 14 residues. Germline CDR1 LNHNV, CDR2 YYDKDF (reference sequence). In DNA, the CDR3 is TGTGCCACCAGCAGAGACCTTGGGGGGAACGAGCAGTACTTC. It specifies CATSRDLGGNEQYF.

This clone was detected once. This chain connects TRBV9 to TRBJ2-5; TRBD1 is a possible D gene (7 bases). Germline V gives CDR1 SGDLS, CDR2 YYNGEE. The CDR3 runs to 16 residues. Trimming took off 3 bases at V and 6 bases at J, with 21 bases between the two ends. The CDR3 DNA follows: TGTGCCAGCAGCGCCGGAGGGACAGCCATTCCGAAGACCCAGTACTTC. It yields the protein CASSAGGTAIPKTQYF.

The CDR3 here is CASSETGTGRGNQPQHF. For the CDR3, the DNA is TGCGCCAGCAGCGAAACCGGGACAGGAAGAGGGAATCAGCCCCAGCATTTT. The gene calls are TRBV10-2 and TRBJ1-5; 8 bases align to TRBD1. After removal of 6 bases from V and 4 bases from J, the junction contained 14 bases not matched to a gene. Germline-derived CDR1 and CDR2 are WSHSY and SAAADI. The CDR3 runs to 17 residues.

This chain links TRBV19 with TRBJ2-7; no clear D. This CDR3 has 13 amino acids. V lost 5 bases to trimming and J lost 6 bases, with 14 bases between them. Germline CDR1 is LNHDA and CDR2 is SQIVND (reference sequence). For the CDR3, the DNA is TGTGCCAGTAGTTTTGTACAGTTGGGCGAGCAGTACTTC. Amino acid sequence: CASSFVQLGEQYF.

The chain carries TRBV9 and TRBJ2-7; 8 bases map to TRBD1. Per the germline V gene, CDR1 is SGDLS and CDR2 is YYNGEE. V was clipped by 0 bases and J by 5 bases; unmatched bases: 16. The length of the CDR3 is 18 residues. CDR3 DNA sequence: TGTGCCAGCAGCGTAGAATCCAGGGGGCGCGATCCCCTCGACGAGCAGTACTTC. Translated: CASSVESRGRDPLDEQYF.

The chain combines TRBV28 with TRBJ2-2, with a tentative D call TRBD1 (6 bases). The V gene's germline CDR1 is MDHEN and CDR2 SYDVKM. V was trimmed by 5 bases and J by 4 bases, leaving 14 bases between them. The CDR3 runs 15 residues. The CDR3 reads CASSRTVRVTGELFF. The CDR3 bases are TGTGCCAGCAGTAGGACAGTACGGGTCACCGGGGAGCTGTTTTTT.

The chain employs TRBV21-1 and TRBJ2-4. TRBV21-1 is noted as a pseudogene. The CDR3 runs to 23 residues. CDR3 in amino acids: CASSKLPPPQIADQAIAKNIQYF. The CDR3 region has the DNA TGTGCCAGCAGCAAATTGCCACCCCCACAAATCGCTGACCAAGCAATAGCCAAAAACATTCAGTACTTC.

The chain's CDR3 is CASNPSSYEQYF. The CDR3 bases are TGTGCCAGCAACCCTAGCTCCTACGAGCAGTACTTC. V and J are TRBV7-9 and TRBJ2-7; no firm D call. From germline, CDR1 is SEHNR and CDR2 FQNEAQ (reference sequence). This CDR3 spans 12 amino acids. The V gene lost 7 bases and the J gene lost 0 bases, with 7 bases spanning the gap.

The rearrangement joins TRBV5-1 to TRBJ1-2, with D perhaps matching TRBD1 (6 bases). The CDR3 has 16 residues. The V gene's germline CDR1 is SGHRS and CDR2 YFSETQ. V was shortened by 2 bases and J by 5 bases, with 19 bases between the two germline ends. The CDR3 here is CASSFNMDSSNYGYTF. The CDR3 region has the DNA TGCGCCAGCAGCTTTAATATGGACAGCTCCAATTATGGCTACACCTTC.

The chain recombines TRBV2 with TRBJ2-7; TRBD2 matches 9 bases. V shed 7 bases and J 0 bases; nucleotides not matched to a gene: 13. The CDR3 contains 17 residues. Looked up from germline, CDR1 is SNHLY and CDR2 is FYNNEI. This CDR3 reads CASIGGRGIVSSYEQYF. CDR3 in DNA: TGTGCCAGCATCGGCGGGAGGGGTATCGTCAGCTCCTACGAGCAGTACTTC.

The chain has TRBV18 and TRBJ2-3; D unresolved. The CDR3 is made up of 15 amino acids. The V and J ends lost 3 bases and 6 bases respectively, with 16 bases between them. Germline V lookup: CDR1 KGHSH, CDR2 LQKENI. CDR3 protein: CASSPPGQVEDTQYF. The CDR3 nucleotides are TGTGCCAGCTCACCCCCCGGCCAAGTCGAGGATACGCAGTATTTT.

The genes are TRBV9 and TRBJ2-7, with D unclear. This CDR3 region has 15 residues. V shed 3 bases and J shed 0 bases, with 13 bases lying between them. CDR1 and CDR2 from the germline V gene are SGDLS and YYNGEE. The CDR3 DNA follows: TGTGCCAGCAGCGCTGCCGCAGGTTTCTCCTACGAGCAGTACTTC. Translating it yields CASSAAAGFSYEQYF.

About this clone: Within the sample, other DNA sequences also encode this same CDR3. J is TRBJ2-2 and V is TRBV11-1, with D possibly TRBD1 on 6 matching bases. The germline V and J ends were trimmed by 3 bases and 3 bases, with 8 bases remaining between them. The CDR3 sequence is 14 residues long. CDR1 and CDR2 from the germline V gene are SGHAT and FQDESV (reference sequence). CDR3 nucleotides: TGTGCCAGCAGCTTGCGGACAGACACCGGGGAGCTGTTTTTT. Residues: CASSLRTDTGELFF. Supplemented by reference TRBV11-1 and TRBJ2-2, the full variable domain reads EAEVAQSPRYKITEKSQAVAFWCDPISGHATLYWYRQILGQGPELLVQFQDESVVDDSQLPKDRFSAERLKGVDSTLKIQPAELGDSAMYLCASSLRTDTGELFFGEGSRLTVL.

J is TRBJ2-7 and V is TRBV11-2; perhaps TRBD1 as D (5 bases). Trimming left V 0 bases short and J 3 bases short, with 12 bases between. This CDR3 has 15 residues. CDR1 and CDR2 from the germline V gene are SGHAT and FQNNGV. CDR3 region: CASSLDGAAFYEQYF. CDR3 sequence (DNA): TGTGCCAGCAGCTTAGATGGGGCAGCTTTCTACGAGCAGTACTTC.

The gene calls are TRBV28 and TRBJ1-5; no clear D gene. Germline V gene lookup returns CDR1 MDHEN and CDR2 SYDVKM. This CDR3 contains 15 residues. With 5 bases removed from V and 1 base from J, the gap between germline ends came to 12 bases. Here the CDR3 reads CASSRRLFSNQPQHF. The DNA of the CDR3 is TGTGCCAGCAGTCGACGGCTTTTCAGCAATCAGCCCCAGCATTTT.

The chain couples TRBV5-1 to TRBJ2-7, with D hard to call. Looked up from germline, CDR1 is SGHRS and CDR2 is YFSETQ. This CDR3 contains 16 residues. The ends were cut back, 0 bases at V and 0 bases at J, with 13 bases in the middle. The CDR3 DNA is TGCGCCAGCAGCTTGGACCCGACAAGGAGCTCCTACGAGCAGTACTTC. Encoded protein: CASSLDPTRSSYEQYF.

As for this clone: At the DNA level, this CDR3 is encoded by other sequences in the same sample as well. V and J are TRBV5-1 and TRBJ2-7; a weak D match, TRBD1 (5 bases). The CDR3 sequence is 13 residues long. V lost 0 bases and J lost 6, with 10 bases in between. Germline V lookup: CDR1 SGHRS, CDR2 YFSETQ. DNA for the CDR3: TGCGCCAGCAGCTTGGGGCAGGGCGGCGAGCAGTACTTC. Its protein is CASSLGQGGEQYF.

The chain joins TRBV4-1 to TRBJ1-4; D not resolved. This CDR3 has 19 amino acids. With 2 bases removed from V and 1 base from J, the gap between germline ends came to 20 bases. Per the germline V gene, CDR1 is MGHRA and CDR2 is YSYEKL. This CDR3 reads CASSQSPDMVIGTNEKLFF. The DNA of the CDR3 is TGCGCCAGCAGCCAATCCCCCGACATGGTCATAGGAACTAATGAAAAACTGTTTTTT.

This rearrangement joins TRBV7-2 to TRBJ1-2; D call uncertain. Looked up from germline, CDR1 is SGHTA and CDR2 is FQGNSA. V was trimmed by 1 base and J by 2 bases, leaving 5 bases between them. The CDR3 totals 13 residues. The chain's CDR3 is CASSLGPNYGYTF. CDR3 sequence (DNA): TGTGCCAGCAGCTTAGGACCCAACTATGGCTACACCTTC.

The chain has TRBV6-1 and TRBJ2-7; 7 nucleotides line up with TRBD1. Looked up from germline, CDR1 is MNHNS and CDR2 is SASEGT. Losses at the gene ends were 8 bases for V and 1 base for J; bases not matched to a gene: 8. CDR3 length: 14 residues. As DNA, the CDR3 is TGTGCCAGCCGGGAAGGGACAGCGTCCTACGAGCAGTACTTC. Amino acids: CASREGTASYEQYF.